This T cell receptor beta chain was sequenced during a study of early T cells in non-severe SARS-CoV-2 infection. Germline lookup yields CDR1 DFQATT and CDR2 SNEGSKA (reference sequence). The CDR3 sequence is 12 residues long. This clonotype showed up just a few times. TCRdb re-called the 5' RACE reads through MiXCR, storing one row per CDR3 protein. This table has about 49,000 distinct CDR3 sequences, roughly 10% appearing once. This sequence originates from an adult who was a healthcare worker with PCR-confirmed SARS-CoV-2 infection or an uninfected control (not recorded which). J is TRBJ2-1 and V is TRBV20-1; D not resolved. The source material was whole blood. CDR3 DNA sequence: TGCAGACCCGGTCTCCACTACAATGAGCAGTTCTTC. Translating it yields CRPGLHYNEQFF.